This T cell receptor beta chain is from a study of CD8 T cells in ankylosing spondylitis. The sample holds a few counts of this clonotype. V trimming: 7 bases; J trimming: 3 bases; junction bases outside the gene matches: 9. Germline V gene sequence: CDR1 LNHDA, CDR2 SQIVND (reference sequence). The CDR3 contains 15 residues. TCRdb independently ran MiXCR on the 5' RACE reads; one entry per CDR3 protein. Among about 130,000 distinct CDR3 sequences listed, 7% to 10% were seen once. This receptor was obtained from a male donor with ankylosing spondylitis or in good health (not recorded which). Material for sequencing was blood, either unsorted or a sorted T cell fraction (not recorded which). This chain links TRBV19 with TRBJ2-3, with 8 bases aligning to TRBD2. The DNA of the CDR3 is TGTGCCAGTACCACTAGCGGATGGGGAACAGATACGCAGTATTTT. It encodes CASTTSGWGTDTQYF.